The sequence of this TCR beta chain was determined in a study of post-analysis software for immune sequencing data. Germline V lookup: CDR1 KGHDR, CDR2 SFDVKD. V was shortened by 2 bases and J by 10 bases, with 8 bases between the two germline ends. This CDR3 is built from 12 residues. Study-wide results and caveats: Controls showed lower frequencies than patients for a few TRBV segments, and TRBV5-6, TRBV5-1 and TRBV20-1 were among these.

Libraries were made from TCR beta cDNA, and they carried unique molecular identifiers. TCRdb fed the PCR reads into MiXCR, producing one record per CDR3 protein. The sample shows hundreds of thousands of distinct CDR3 sequences, approximately 59% of them seen only once. Note on this clonotype: The antigen remains undetermined.

The source material was blood. The sequence derives from a girl aged 2-10 years with multiple sclerosis. The chain couples TRBV24-1 to TRBJ2-1; possible D gene TRBD1, 6 bases. CDR3 region: CATSDYRDEQFF. CDR3 sequence (DNA): TGTGCCACCAGTGATTACAGGGACGAGCAGTTCTTC.